Below are 21 T cell receptor beta chains sequenced from a single sample in a study of blood T cell repertoires in COVID-19. Here immunoSEQ multiplex PCR was the method, and the copy in TCRdb shows in-frame clones only, minus some. Among nearly 80,000 clones listed, roughly 80% were seen once. The sample was peripheral blood. These receptors were taken from a woman between 70 and 85 years old with acute or convalescent COVID-19.

The rearrangement uses TRBV6-5 and TRBJ2-2, with D perhaps matching TRBD2 (6 bases). The V end lost 0 bases, the J end lost 0 bases, and 8 bases lay between the germline ends. Germline V CDR1 and CDR2: MNHEY, SVGAGI. This CDR3 region has 16 residues. The CDR3 DNA sequence: TGTGCCAGCAGTTACTCGAGCGGGTCGAACACCGGGGAGCTGTTTTTT. Its translation: CASSYSSGSNTGELFF.

This chain uses TRBV2 with TRBJ2-7; the D is unclear. Between the trimmed V and J ends, which lost 2 bases and 0 bases, there was a span of 11 bases. Germline V gene lookup returns CDR1 SNHLY and CDR2 FYNNEI. The length of the CDR3 is 15 residues. In DNA, the CDR3 is TGTGCCAGCAGTGAATTCGCGCGAAGCTCCTACGAGCAGTACTTC. The encoded protein is CASSEFARSSYEQYF.

This chain uses TRBV3-1 (or the pseudogene TRBV3-2) with TRBJ2-4; D is possibly TRBD2 (5 bases). This CDR3 region has 14 residues. CDR1 LGHDT and CDR2 YNNKEL come from the germline V gene (reference sequence). V was cut by 4 bases and J by 8 bases, with 15 bases left in between. The CDR3 reads CASSPTGVLDIQYF. CDR3 coding DNA: TGTGCCAGCAGCCCCACCGGGGTCTTGGACATTCAGTACTTC.

This clone was observed a handful of times. The J gene is TRBJ2-7, the V gene TRBV5-4; 7 bases are shared with TRBD2. CDR3 length: 17 residues. V dropped 4 bases and J dropped 0; count of bases not matched to a gene: 13. Germline V gives CDR1 SGHNT, CDR2 YYREEE (reference sequence). For the CDR3, the DNA is TGTGCCAGCAGCGATCCGGGGGGAGGACACTCCTCCTACGAGCAGTACTTC. Translation gives CASSDPGGGHSSYEQYF.

The V gene is TRBV2, the J gene TRBJ2-1, with D unresolved. V was cut by 1 base and J by 9 bases, with 10 bases left in between. The CDR3 has 13 residues. Germline values: CDR1 SNHLY, CDR2 FYNNEI. The CDR3 sequence is CASSEGLPGEQFF. The CDR3 region has the DNA TGTGCCAGCAGTGAAGGACTCCCGGGTGAGCAGTTCTTC. Full variable domain (rest looked up from reference TRBV2 and TRBJ2-1): EPEVTQTPSHQVTQMGQEVILRCVPISNHLYFYWYRQILGQKVEFLVSFYNNEISEKSEIFDDQFSVERPDGSNFTLKIRSTKLEDSAMYFCASSEGLPGEQFFGPGTRLTVL.

V is TRBV7-2 and J is TRBJ1-5; perhaps TRBD1 as D (6 bases). This CDR3 contains 17 residues. The germline CDR1 and CDR2 sequences are SGHTA and FQGNSA. V gave up 6 bases and J gave up 0 bases, with 18 bases separating them. CDR3 protein: CASRPLQGNSSNQPQHF. The CDR3 DNA reads as TGTGCCAGCAGGCCTCTACAGGGCAATTCTAGCAATCAGCCCCAGCATTTT.

The gene calls are TRBV5-5 and TRBJ1-1, with D possibly TRBD1 on 5 matching bases. This CDR3 spans 14 amino acids. Trimming removed 4 bases at V and 0 bases at J, with 10 bases between. Per the germline V gene, CDR1 is SGHKS and CDR2 is YYEKEE (reference sequence). Here the CDR3 reads CASSLPGMNTEAFF. The CDR3 DNA reads TGTGCCAGCAGCCTCCCAGGGATGAACACTGAAGCTTTCTTT.

V usage is TRBV2 and J usage is TRBJ2-2, with D possibly being TRBD1 (5 bases). The CDR3 runs 14 residues. The germline gives CDR1 SNHLY, CDR2 FYNNEI. With 3 bases removed from V and 7 bases from J, the gap between germline ends came to 12 bases. CDR3 sequence reads: CASSDSGNLGELFF. The CDR3 DNA follows: TGTGCCAGCAGTGACTCAGGGAATCTCGGGGAGCTGTTTTTT.

The chain couples TRBV23-1 to TRBJ2-1; 13 positions agree with TRBD2. TRBV23-1 is sorted into the ORF group, with uncertain function. The ends lost 2 bases at V and 1 base at J; junction bases unmatched: 11. This CDR3 contains 20 residues. Here the CDR3 reads CASSQPYAGTSGKSYNEQFF. As DNA, the CDR3 is TGCGCCAGCAGTCAACCATACGCCGGGACTAGCGGGAAGTCCTACAATGAGCAGTTCTTC.

The chain recombines TRBV29-1 with TRBJ2-1; 11 bases are shared with TRBD1. The CDR3 is 15 amino acids. CDR1 and CDR2 from the germline V gene are SQVTM and ANQGSEA. The V and J ends lost 1 base and 3 bases, in that order; junction bases with no gene match: 2. The CDR3 DNA reads as TGCAGCGTTGAAGGGGGACAGGGGGTCTACAATGAGCAGTTCTTC. It is translated as CSVEGGQGVYNEQFF.

Ten or more counts support this clone. The chain recombines TRBV12-5 with TRBJ2-1; the D gene is possibly TRBD1 (5 bases). Looked up from germline, CDR1 is LGHNT and CDR2 is FRNRAP. This CDR3 is 14 amino acids long. Trimming took 1 base from V and 7 from J, leaving 11 bases between them. The CDR3 sequence: CASGLGQGWNEQFF. The DNA for the CDR3 is TGTGCTAGTGGTTTGGGCCAGGGATGGAATGAGCAGTTCTTC.

The V and J genes are TRBV5-4 and TRBJ2-5; TRBD2 agrees at 13 bases. Germline assignment: CDR1 SGHNT and CDR2 YYREEE (reference sequence). This CDR3 has 16 residues. V shed 1 base, J shed 5 bases, and the junction held 5 bases outside the gene matches. The CDR3 DNA reads TGTGCCAGCAGCTTGCGCGGGACTAGCGGGACGGAGACCCAGTACTTC. Its translation is CASSLRGTSGTETQYF.

The chain uses TRBV4-1 and TRBJ2-7, with 9 bases lining up with TRBD1. Germline values: CDR1 MGHRA, CDR2 YSYEKL. Trimming cost V 4 bases and J 5 bases; bases outside gene matches: 6. The CDR3 has 14 amino acids. The CDR3 is CASSRDRVVHEQYF. The CDR3 DNA reads as TGCGCCAGCAGCCGGGACAGGGTAGTTCACGAGCAGTACTTC.

The rearrangement links TRBV3-1 (or the pseudogene TRBV3-2) to TRBJ2-4, with 9 bases fitting TRBD2. The CDR3 runs to 20 residues. Trimming took 1 base from V and 1 from J; bases not matched to a gene: 14. Germline V gives CDR1 LGHDT, CDR2 YNNKEL (reference sequence). CDR3 DNA sequence: TGTGCCAGCAGCCAAGTCCCAGCGGGAGGATTTGCATTTGCCAAAAACATTCAGTACTTC. Residues: CASSQVPAGGFAFAKNIQYF.

The chain joins TRBV5-1 to TRBJ1-1; possibly TRBD1 for D (6 bases). There are 13 residues in the CDR3. CDR1 and CDR2 (germline): SGHRS, YFSETQ. With 2 bases removed from V and 8 bases from J, the gap between germline ends came to 13 bases. The CDR3 here is CASSFSGVSEAFF. CDR3 nucleotide sequence: TGCGCCAGCAGCTTCTCAGGGGTATCGGAAGCTTTCTTT.

The chain couples TRBV6-5 to TRBJ1-1, with D possibly TRBD1 on 6 matching bases. The CDR3 runs 15 residues. V lost 5 bases and J lost 0, with 13 bases in between. Germline CDR1 is MNHEY and CDR2 is SVGAGI. This CDR3 reads CASSIGTNLNTEAFF. The CDR3 DNA reads as TGTGCCAGCAGTATAGGGACAAACTTGAACACTGAAGCTTTCTTT.

In this sample, this clone turned up a few times. The CDR3 carries no conserved terminal phenylalanine or tryptophan, so it likely arises from a read error. The DNA is omitted, as the CDR3 cannot be located on it reliably, and the CDR3 follows TCRdb's listing. The chain couples TRBV5-5 to TRBJ1-5. The CDR3 is 11 residues long, counting both termini. Germline-derived CDR1 and CDR2 are SGHKS and YYEKEE (reference sequence). This CDR3 is CASRPYREGRL.

The chain links TRBV5-1 to TRBJ2-7; 10 bases match TRBD1. Germline loops: CDR1 SGHRS, CDR2 YFSETQ. The CDR3 consists of 15 residues. With V trimmed by 3 bases and J by 3 bases, 6 bases remained unmatched. The CDR3 nucleotides are TGCGCCAGCAGCTCTCCGGGACAGGGGAGCTACGAGCAGTACTTC. The encoded protein is CASSSPGQGSYEQYF.

In this sample, this clone turned up a few times. CDR3 nucleotides: TGTGCCACCAGCAGAGATAGGGTCAGGGCATACGAGCAGTACTTC. Translating gives CATSRDRVRAYEQYF. The rearrangement links TRBV15 to TRBJ2-7; D might be TRBD1 (5 bases). The CDR3 loop spans 15 amino acids. Trimming stripped 0 bases from V and 4 bases from J, with 13 bases between. Germline assignment: CDR1 LNHNV and CDR2 YYDKDF (reference sequence).

The rearrangement joins TRBV5-6 to TRBJ1-2, with unresolved D. The CDR3 totals 13 residues. V lost 0 bases and J 8 bases, leaving 11 bases between the germline ends. Germline V gene sequence: CDR1 SGHDT, CDR2 YYEEEE. CDR3 amino acids: CASSLVAGKGYTF. DNA of the CDR3: TGTGCCAGCAGCTTGGTAGCCGGGAAGGGCTACACCTTC.

The CDR3 reads CASPKTGQDSSYNSPLHF. Written as DNA, the CDR3 is TGTGCCAGCCCAAAAACCGGACAGGATAGCTCCTATAATTCACCCCTCCACTTT. The chain couples TRBV11-2 to TRBJ1-6; TRBD1 matches at 7 bases. CDR3 length: 18 amino acids. Looked up from germline, CDR1 is SGHAT and CDR2 is FQNNGV. J lost 0 bases, V lost 8 bases, and 13 bases had no gene match.